These 9 T cell receptor beta chains were all obtained from the same sample, sequenced in a study of cytomegalovirus exposure and HLA in healthy donors. The primer mix had 60 Vbeta and 13 Jbeta primers. The table came from immunoSEQ multiplex PCR; TCRdb's copy has only in-frame clones and leaves some out. The sample includes approximately 200,000 clones, 70% to 85% of them seen just once. The sequenced sample was PBMCs. The receptors derive from a girl under 10 years old in good health and CMV-seronegative.

The chain recombines TRBV11-2 with TRBJ2-7, with TRBD1 as a possible D gene (6 bases). Deletions cut 5 bases from V and 0 bases from J, with 11 bases between. Germline V gives CDR1 SGHAT, CDR2 FQNNGV. The CDR3 runs 14 residues. CDR3 coding DNA: TGTGCCAGCAGCCAAGGGGGTAGCTCCTACGAGCAGTACTTC. It encodes CASSQGGSSYEQYF.

V gene TRBV6-1 combines with J gene TRBJ1-2; D is uncertain. The V and J ends lost 6 bases and 4 bases respectively, with 9 bases between them. From germline, CDR1 is MNHNS and CDR2 SASEGT. The CDR3 consists of 12 residues. The CDR3 DNA is TGTGCCAGCAGGGGGAGGACCTATGGCTACACCTTC. Protein sequence: CASRGRTYGYTF.

The chain has TRBV2 and TRBJ1-2; possible D gene TRBD1, 5 bases. The V end was cut by 1 base, the J end by 7 bases, with 19 bases between. Per germline, CDR1 SNHLY and CDR2 FYNNEI. The CDR3 runs 16 residues. The CDR3 protein is CASSEVGDSLPLGYTF. The CDR3 DNA sequence: TGTGCCAGCAGTGAAGTAGGAGACAGCCTCCCTCTTGGCTACACCTTC.

This clone was observed a handful of times. The chain links TRBV6-1 to TRBJ1-6; 8 positions agree with TRBD1. V dropped 4 bases and J dropped 1; count of bases not matched to a gene: 9. Germline values: CDR1 MNHNS, CDR2 SASEGT. The CDR3 runs to 18 residues. CDR3 in amino acids: CASSVGLGTGSYNSPLHF. CDR3 bases: TGTGCCAGCAGTGTAGGGCTCGGGACAGGTTCCTATAATTCACCCCTCCACTTT.

About this clone itself: This same CDR3 is encoded by further DNA sequences in the sample. The rearrangement uses TRBV4-1 and TRBJ2-2, with D unresolved. V was pared by 4 bases and J by 3 bases, with 3 bases between. The CDR3 length is 12 residues. Germline assignment: CDR1 MGHRA and CDR2 YSYEKL. CDR3 in DNA: TGCGCCAGCAGCCCTGACACCGGGGAGCTGTTTTTT. It translates to CASSPDTGELFF.

With regard to this clone: The same CDR3 is also encoded by other DNA sequences in this sample. V and J are TRBV6-4 and TRBJ1-1; D is possibly TRBD1 (6 bases). The CDR3 length is 13 residues. From germline, CDR1 is MRHNA and CDR2 SNTAGT. V lost 4 bases and J 2 bases, leaving 8 bases between the germline ends. Written as DNA, the CDR3 is TGTGCCAGCAGTGCGACAGGAAACACTGAAGCTTTCTTT. Protein sequence: CASSATGNTEAFF.

The CDR3 protein is CASSVEPNTGELFF. For the CDR3, the DNA is TGTGCCAGCAGCGTAGAGCCGAACACCGGGGAGCTGTTTTTT. The rearrangement joins TRBV9 to TRBJ2-2; D is undetermined. The ends were cut back, 0 bases at V and 0 bases at J, with 3 bases in the middle. Germline V gene sequence: CDR1 SGDLS, CDR2 YYNGEE. The CDR3 contains 14 residues.

This clone has a handful of counts. The rearrangement joins TRBV5-1 to TRBJ1-3; D is unclear. The CDR3 length is 15 residues. Germline V gives CDR1 SGHRS, CDR2 YFSETQ. Trimming cost V 3 bases and J 4 bases, with 14 bases left between them. The chain's CDR3 is CASSSEGKGGNTIYF. The CDR3 nucleotides read TGCGCCAGCAGCTCAGAGGGAAAAGGAGGAAACACCATATATTTT.

The CDR3 DNA is TGTGCCAGCAGCCCGGGGGAGACCCAGTACTTC. This encodes CASSPGETQYF. The chain recombines TRBV5-4 with TRBJ2-5; D is possibly TRBD2 (5 bases). Deletions cut 4 bases from V and 5 bases from J, with 6 bases between. This CDR3 region has 11 residues. CDR1 SGHNT and CDR2 YYREEE come from the germline V gene (reference sequence).